This T cell receptor beta chain was captured by sequencing in a study of long-term antiretroviral therapy in people with HIV. Study-level findings and limits: Comparison with controls showed narrower CDR3 length ranges in HIV repertoires. Documentation of ART adherence, viral resistance or therapy changes was absent. Diversity increased after ART yet remained lower than in transplant donor controls. Clonotypes expanded prior to ART showed repertoire dominance at all sampled time points.

Sequencing used immunoSEQ v3.0 at survey level. Sequenced by immunoSEQ multiplex PCR; TCRdb stores in-frame clones only, minus some. The sample records 29,000 or so clones, 85% to 95% being singletons. With respect to this clone: The antigen is unknown.

Germline V gene sequence: CDR1 SEHNR, CDR2 FQNEAQ (reference sequence). V was trimmed by 8 bases and J by 5 bases, leaving 9 bases between them. The CDR3 loop spans 12 amino acids. The V and J genes are TRBV7-9 and TRBJ2-2; a weak D match, TRBD2 (5 bases). The starting material was unsorted PBMCs, obtained approximately 6.3 years after starting antiretroviral therapy. The receptor was isolated from a woman in her 40s with HIV. CDR3 amino acids: CASSGLTGELFF. In DNA form, the CDR3 reads TGTGCCAGCTCTGGACTGACCGGGGAGCTGTTTTTT.